The rows below give T cell receptor beta chains drawn from one sample of a study of shared clonotypes between healthy human individuals. Profiled with immunoSEQ multiplex PCR; TCRdb holds only in-frame clones, not every one. The sample lists over a million clones, approximately 98.5% seen once, with around 0.38% in the top ten. The source material was naive CD4+ T cells sorted from blood. The source is a man aged 25 to 45 in good health. Each CDR3 is given with its conserved first and last residue. Each record gives: D gene, J gene, clone size, V gene, CDR3 length, CDR3 DNA, CDR3 protein. The D gene is left open where the match is weak. Expanded clones are given a class, and other clones once, few, many or no size at all.

D: NA; J: TRBJ2-5; size: NA; V: TRBV11-2; length: 16; DNA: TGTGCCAGCAGCCCACAGCCCCTAGGGGCTCAAGAGACCCAGTACTTC; CDR3: CASSPQPLGAQETQYF
D: NA; J: TRBJ2-1; size: NA; V: TRBV6-1; length: 14; DNA: TGTGCCACCGAAGCGGGCTCGATCTACAATGAGCAGTTCTTC; CDR3: CATEAGSIYNEQFF
D: NA; J: TRBJ2-3; size: NA; V: TRBV14; length: 16; DNA: TGTGCCAGCATGAAAACCGACCCCTCAGGAACAGATACGCAGTATTTT; CDR3: CASMKTDPSGTDTQYF
D: TRBD2; J: TRBJ2-1; size: NA; V: TRBV19; length: 15; DNA: TGTGCCAGTAGTCAGCTAGCGGGAGGGTTCAATGAGCAGTTCTTC; CDR3: CASSQLAGGFNEQFF
D: NA; J: TRBJ2-7; size: NA; V: TRBV28; length: 14; DNA: TGTGCCAGCAGGGGCCAGACGAACTTCTGGGAGCAGTACTTC; CDR3: CASRGQTNFWEQYF
D: TRBD2; J: TRBJ2-1; size: NA; V: TRBV6-1; length: 16; DNA: TGTGCCAGCAGTGAAATGAATGAGGGAGGGAACAATGAGCAGTTCTTC; CDR3: CASSEMNEGGNNEQFF
D: NA; J: TRBJ1-5; size: NA; V: TRBV14; length: 15; DNA: TGTGCCAGCAGCCCCGAAAAGGTCCGCAATCAGCCCCAGCATTTT; CDR3: CASSPEKVRNQPQHF
D: NA; J: TRBJ2-1; size: NA; V: TRBV29-1; length: 16; DNA: TGCAGCGTTGAAGATCTTGGCGGGCCCGAGGAAGATGAGCAGTTCTTC; CDR3: CSVEDLGGPEEDEQFF
D: NA; J: TRBJ2-7; size: NA; V: TRBV29-1; length: 11; DNA: TGCAGCGTTGCCGGGACATACGAGCAGTACTTC; CDR3: CSVAGTYEQYF
D: NA; J: TRBJ2-7; size: NA; V: TRBV7-2; length: 11; DNA: TGTGCCAGCAGCTTGTTTGGCGAGCAGTACTTC; CDR3: CASSLFGEQYF
D: NA; J: TRBJ2-1; size: NA; V: TRBV5-1; length: 13; DNA: TGCGCCAGCAGCTCCCATTGGGGGAGTGAGCAGTTCTTC; CDR3: CASSSHWGSEQFF
D: NA; J: TRBJ1-4; size: NA; V: TRBV10-3; length: 13; DNA: TGTGCCATCAAGGGGACTGTTAATGAAAAACTGTTTTTT; CDR3: CAIKGTVNEKLFF
D: NA; J: TRBJ2-4; size: once; V: TRBV18; length: 12; DNA: TGTGCCAGCTCACCACTTAGTGACATTCAGTACTTC; CDR3: CASSPLSDIQYF
D: NA; J: TRBJ2-7; size: NA; V: TRBV28; length: 16; DNA: TGTGCCAGCAGTTTACACGTACAGGGAAGGCGGCACGAGCAGTACTTC; CDR3: CASSLHVQGRRHEQYF
D: TRBD1; J: TRBJ2-6; size: NA; V: TRBV5-4; length: 19; DNA: TGTGCCAGCAGCTTGGTGCTTGGGACAGGGGGCTCTGGGGCCAACGTCCTGACTTTC; CDR3: CASSLVLGTGGSGANVLTF
D: NA; J: TRBJ2-5; size: NA; V: TRBV19; length: 14; DNA: TGTGCCAGTAGGGTAAATACGCGCCAAGAGACCCAGTACTTC; CDR3: CASRVNTRQETQYF
D: NA; J: TRBJ2-1; size: NA; V: TRBV11-3; length: 15; DNA: TGTGCCAGCAGCTTAGATCTGGGATCCTACAATGAGCAGTTCTTC; CDR3: CASSLDLGSYNEQFF
D: NA; J: TRBJ2-7; size: once; V: TRBV28; length: 13; DNA: TGTGCCAGCAGGTTGGGGGGAACCTACGAGCAGTACTTC; CDR3: CASRLGGTYEQYF
D: TRBD1; J: TRBJ2-4; size: NA; V: TRBV18; length: 15; DNA: TGTGCCAGCTCACTGAGAGACAGGGGAGAAAACATTCAGTACTTC; CDR3: CASSLRDRGENIQYF
D: NA; J: TRBJ2-7; size: NA; V: TRBV5-1; length: 12; DNA: TGCGCCAGCAGCTATACAAGCTACGAGCAGTACTTC; CDR3: CASSYTSYEQYF
D: TRBD1; J: TRBJ2-7; size: NA; V: TRBV5-1; length: 16; DNA: TGCGCCAGCAGCGTCCCCGGGACAGGGGCCGCTTACGAGCAGTACTTC; CDR3: CASSVPGTGAAYEQYF
D: TRBD2; J: TRBJ2-3; size: NA; V: TRBV19; length: 15; DNA: TGTGCCAGTAGCCCAGGCTTGCGGGAGGGGGATACGCAGTATTTT; CDR3: CASSPGLREGDTQYF
D: TRBD1; J: TRBJ1-1; size: NA; V: TRBV10-3; length: 15; DNA: TGTGCCATCAGCTCTACAACAGGGGGCTTCACTGAAGCTTTCTTT; CDR3: CAISSTTGGFTEAFF
D: TRBD2; J: TRBJ2-1; size: NA; V: TRBV9; length: 15; DNA: TGTGCCAGCAGCGTAATCGGGAGGGGTCCGAATGAGCAGTTCTTC; CDR3: CASSVIGRGPNEQFF
D: NA; J: TRBJ2-6; size: NA; V: TRBV11-2; length: 17; DNA: TGTGCCAGCAGCGCTTACATCGGGGCCTCTGGGGCCAACGTCCTGACTTTC; CDR3: CASSAYIGASGANVLTF
D: TRBD1; J: TRBJ2-5; size: once; V: TRBV18; length: 14; DNA: TGTGCCAGCTCACACGACAGGGGCCAAGAGACCCAGTACTTC; CDR3: CASSHDRGQETQYF
D: TRBD2; J: TRBJ2-7; size: NA; V: TRBV9; length: 16; DNA: TGTGCCAGCAGTCAAGCCGGGACTAGCGGGAGTGGGGAGCAGTACTTC; CDR3: CASSQAGTSGSGEQYF
D: TRBD1; J: TRBJ2-1; size: NA; V: TRBV11-2; length: 16; DNA: TGTGCCAGCAGCTCATACAGGGGGCCCGGTGGGAATGAGCAGTTCTTC; CDR3: CASSSYRGPGGNEQFF
D: NA; J: TRBJ2-3; size: NA; V: TRBV2; length: 12; DNA: TGTGCCAGCAGTGAATATTTAGATACGCAGTATTTT; CDR3: CASSEYLDTQYF
D: TRBD2; J: TRBJ2-3; size: NA; V: TRBV6-4; length: 17; DNA: TGTGCCAGCAGTGACTCTGGACTAGCGGGAGGGTCCCGTACGCAGTATTTT; CDR3: CASSDSGLAGGSRTQYF
D: NA; J: TRBJ1-2; size: NA; V: TRBV28; length: 15; DNA: TGTGCCAGCAGTTCGGGCATCGCCTTACTATATGGCTACACCTTC; CDR3: CASSSGIALLYGYTF
D: NA; J: TRBJ2-5; size: NA; V: TRBV18; length: 15; DNA: TGTGCCAGCTCACCCCTGGGACATCCATCGGAGACCCAGTACTTC; CDR3: CASSPLGHPSETQYF
D: NA; J: TRBJ1-2; size: once; V: TRBV2; length: 13; DNA: TGTGCCAGCACTCTACCCGGACCGGCTGGCTACACCTTC; CDR3: CASTLPGPAGYTF
D: NA; J: TRBJ2-7; size: NA; V: TRBV11-2; length: 12; DNA: TGTGCCAGCAGCTTAGATCGCGGGCGGCAGTACTTC; CDR3: CASSLDRGRQYF
D: TRBD1; J: TRBJ2-5; size: NA; V: TRBV19; length: 14; DNA: TGTGCCAGTAGTGTCACAGGGGGCAGCGAGACCCAGTACTTC; CDR3: CASSVTGGSETQYF
D: NA; J: TRBJ2-3; size: NA; V: TRBV5-4; length: 12; DNA: TGTGCCAGCAGCCGAGTGGCAGATACGCAGTATTTT; CDR3: CASSRVADTQYF
D: TRBD1; J: TRBJ1-5; size: NA; V: TRBV27; length: 13; DNA: TGTGCCAGCAGTTCGGACAGGAATCAGCCCCAGCATTTT; CDR3: CASSSDRNQPQHF
D: NA; J: TRBJ2-1; size: once; V: TRBV20-1; length: 11; DNA: TGCAGTGGAGTTAGGGGCAATGAGCAGTTCTTC; CDR3: CSGVRGNEQFF
D: NA; J: TRBJ1-1; size: NA; V: TRBV4-1; length: 15; DNA: TGCGCCAGCAGCCAGCCGAAAGGGAGGGGCACTGAAGCTTTCTTT; CDR3: CASSQPKGRGTEAFF
D: TRBD2; J: TRBJ2-1; size: NA; V: TRBV27; length: 18; DNA: TGTGCCAGCAGTTCTCCCAGTAGATTAGCGGGAGGTCTTCGGGAGCAGTTCTTC; CDR3: CASSSPSRLAGGLREQFF
D: NA; J: TRBJ2-1; size: NA; V: TRBV13; length: 16; DNA: TGTGCCAGCAGCTACCGCCGGGACGCTGGCTACAATGAGCAGTTCTTC; CDR3: CASSYRRDAGYNEQFF
D: NA; J: TRBJ2-7; size: NA; V: TRBV11-2; length: 14; DNA: TGTGCCAGCAGCTATAGCGGAGTTCTCTTAGATCAGTACTTC; CDR3: CASSYSGVLLDQYF
D: NA; J: TRBJ1-2; size: NA; V: TRBV29-1; length: 12; DNA: TGCAGCGGCCTTGGCGGGAACTATGGCTACACCTTC; CDR3: CSGLGGNYGYTF
D: NA; J: TRBJ2-5; size: NA; V: TRBV9; length: 13; DNA: TGTGCCAGCAGCCCCTACGGGAGAGAGACCCAGTACTTC; CDR3: CASSPYGRETQYF
D: NA; J: TRBJ2-7; size: NA; V: TRBV6-1; length: 15; DNA: TGTGCCAGCAGCTTCCTCGCCGACGATTCCTACGAGCAGTACTTC; CDR3: CASSFLADDSYEQYF
D: TRBD1; J: TRBJ2-5; size: NA; V: TRBV15; length: 12; DNA: TGTGCCACCAAGGGGGCCCAAGAGACCCAGTACTTC; CDR3: CATKGAQETQYF
D: NA; J: TRBJ2-5; size: NA; V: TRBV19; length: 15; DNA: TGTGCCAGTAGTATAGACGGCCGGACTAAAGAGACCCAGTACTTC; CDR3: CASSIDGRTKETQYF
D: NA; J: TRBJ2-1; size: once; V: TRBV2; length: 14; DNA: TGTGCCAGCAGTGAATCGAGCGGATACAATGAGCAGTTCTTC; CDR3: CASSESSGYNEQFF
D: NA; J: TRBJ1-1; size: NA; V: TRBV29-1; length: 16; DNA: TGCAGCGTTGGGGGTGCAGGGTCCCGCTATAACACTGAAGCTTTCTTT; CDR3: CSVGGAGSRYNTEAFF
D: TRBD2; J: TRBJ2-3; size: NA; V: TRBV5-1; length: 16; DNA: TGCGCCAGCAGCCCGGGACTAGCGGGAGTTTCAGATACGCAGTATTTT; CDR3: CASSPGLAGVSDTQYF
D: NA; J: TRBJ1-2; size: NA; V: TRBV5-1; length: 14; DNA: TGCGCCAGCAGCTTGAGGGCGGACAACTATGGCTACACCTTC; CDR3: CASSLRADNYGYTF
D: TRBD1; J: TRBJ1-5; size: NA; V: TRBV5-6; length: 17; DNA: TGTGCCAGCAGCTTGAGGGCTACAGGGGCGATAAATCAGCCCCAGCATTTT; CDR3: CASSLRATGAINQPQHF
D: NA; J: TRBJ2-3; size: once; V: TRBV27; length: 16; DNA: TGTGCCAGCAGTTTATGGCCAGGGGGACTCACAGATACGCAGTATTTT; CDR3: CASSLWPGGLTDTQYF
D: TRBD2; J: TRBJ2-2; size: NA; V: TRBV7-9; length: 17; DNA: TGTGCCAGCAGCTTAGCATCACTAGCGGAATACACCGGGGAGCTGTTTTTT; CDR3: CASSLASLAEYTGELFF
D: NA; J: TRBJ2-1; size: once; V: TRBV5-1; length: 15; DNA: TGCGCCAGCAGCGATCTAGGAGGGCAGCCAAATGAGCAGTTCTTC; CDR3: CASSDLGGQPNEQFF
D: NA; J: TRBJ2-7; size: NA; V: TRBV7-6; length: 14; DNA: TGTGCCAGCAGCTCCGGGGGCAGCTCCTACGAGCAGTACTTC; CDR3: CASSSGGSSYEQYF
D: NA; J: TRBJ2-1; size: NA; V: TRBV6-1; length: 16; DNA: TGTGCCAGCAGTGAAGCCAGGGGGGCCAGGTACAATGAGCAGTTCTTC; CDR3: CASSEARGARYNEQFF
D: NA; J: TRBJ2-5; size: NA; V: TRBV29-1; length: 15; DNA: TGCAGCGTGAAAGGTACCTCGTGGGGAACAGAGACCCAGTACTTC; CDR3: CSVKGTSWGTETQYF
D: NA; J: TRBJ2-7; size: NA; V: TRBV14; length: 13; DNA: TGTGCCAGCAGCCAAGGACTAGGCAACGAGCAGTACTTC; CDR3: CASSQGLGNEQYF